This T cell receptor (beta chain) is from a study of post-analysis software for immune sequencing data. Every TCR beta cDNA library bore unique molecular identifiers. Around 500,000 cDNA molecules were obtained from approximately 1 to 10 million T cells. One entry per CDR3 protein results from TCRdb running MiXCR on the PCR reads. Seen here are about 540,000 distinct CDR3 sequences, approximately 34% observed once, and the top ten hold around 5.9%. Points on this clonotype: What it binds is not known.

This CDR3 contains 14 residues. V lost 3 bases, J lost 1 base, and 5 bases stayed unmatched. CDR1 is DFQATT, CDR2 SNEGSKA, per germline (reference sequence). Study conclusions and caveats: Relative to controls, patients had five TRBV segments at higher frequency, with TRBV5-6, TRBV5-1 and TRBV20-1 among these. Clustering by F measure revealed strong co-clustering among samples prepared together in one batch.

J is TRBJ2-5 and V is TRBV20-1; 7 nucleotides line up with TRBD1. Material: blood. The origin of this receptor is a girl aged 2-17 years with multiple sclerosis. The chain's CDR3 is CSASYGQAQETQYF. CDR3 sequence (DNA): TGCAGTGCTAGTTATGGACAGGCCCAAGAGACCCAGTACTTC.